The source of this T cell receptor (beta chain) is a study of T cell repertoires in cytomegalovirus infection. A note on this clonotype: The antigen remains undetermined.

TCRdb fed the reads into MiXCR, producing one record per CDR3 protein. The data show a few hundred thousand distinct CDR3 sequences, with around a sixth seen just once and 7.5% to 9% held by the top ten. This CDR3 contains 17 residues. CDR1 and CDR2 from the germline V gene are KGHSH and LQKENI. V lost 1 base and J lost 5, with 18 bases in between. Regarding the study as a whole: HLA-C-restricted TCR beta clonotypes specific for CMV led the ex vivo response.

The chain has TRBV18 and TRBJ1-5; possibly TRBD1 for D (5 bases). This clonotype was obtained from a human donor in good health (CMV status not recorded). Some clones in this sample may be carry-over from other donors' samples. Sequencing used PBMCs. CDR3 sequence (DNA): TGTGCCAGCTCACCACTTCCATCTTCGGGAGGGGATCAGCCCCAGCATTTT. This translates into CASSPLPSSGGDQPQHF.